The sequence of this TCR beta chain was determined in a study of shared clonotypes between healthy human individuals. Trimming took 4 bases from V and 3 from J; bases not matched to a gene: 12. The CDR3 runs to 17 residues. Germline CDR1 reads MGHRA; CDR2 reads YSYEKL. The data were produced by immunoSEQ multiplex PCR, yet TCRdb's version contains in-frame clones alone and is incomplete. The data hold over 2 million clones, with 92% observed a single time. The rearrangement links TRBV4-1 to TRBJ1-2, with TRBD1 matching over 9 bases. Material: naive CD4+ T cells from PBMCs. Subset noted: CD45RA+ positively selected. The origin of this receptor is a young man in good health. Some clones in this sample may be carry-over from other donors' samples. In DNA form, the CDR3 reads TGCGCCAGCAGCCGGGCTTTAACCTGGACAGGGGACTATGGCTACACCTTC. It specifies CASSRALTWTGDYGYTF.